These 31 T cell receptor beta chains originate from one sample sequenced in a study of T cell responses to AZD1222 COVID-19 vaccine. The repertoire was sequenced with immunoSEQ multiplex PCR; TCRdb's copy has only in-frame clones and lacks some. The sample has about 130,000 clones, 92% seen once; the top ten hold around 1.9%. Sample: peripheral blood, taken on day 0 of AZD1222 vaccination. These receptor sequences come from an adult in good health.

V usage is TRBV3-1 (or the pseudogene TRBV3-2) and J usage is TRBJ2-7, with D tentatively TRBD2 (6 bases). Deletions cut 2 bases from V and 4 bases from J, with 18 bases between. This CDR3 is 16 amino acids long. Germline loops: CDR1 LGHDT, CDR2 YNNKEL (reference sequence). The CDR3 here is CASSQYFGGPTYEQYF. In DNA form, the CDR3 reads TGTGCCAGCAGCCAATATTTCGGGGGACCAACGTACGAGCAGTACTTC.

The chain couples TRBV6-4 to TRBJ2-5; tentatively, D is TRBD2 (5 bases). The CDR3 is 15 amino acids. V dropped 6 bases and J dropped 5 bases, with 19 bases sitting between them. Germline V gene data show CDR1 as MRHNA and CDR2 as SNTAGT. The CDR3, as DNA: TGTGCCAGCAGCCCTACCGAGGGCCAGCCGGAGACCCAGTACTTC. It codes for CASSPTEGQPETQYF.

This clone was detected once. This chain connects TRBV5-5 to TRBJ2-1, with 7 bases that match TRBD1. This CDR3 has 15 residues. The junction had 4 bases not matched to a gene; V was cut back by 4 bases and J by 0 bases. The germline CDR1 and CDR2 sequences are SGHKS and YYEKEE (reference sequence). In DNA, the CDR3 is TGTGCCAGCAGCGAACAGGGGAACTCCTACAATGAGCAGTTCTTC. Protein product: CASSEQGNSYNEQFF.

The V call is TRBV12-3 or TRBV12-4, the J call TRBJ2-7, with unresolved D. The ends were cut back, 1 base at V and 3 bases at J, with 7 bases in the middle. CDR3 length: 13 residues. Here the CDR3 reads CASSLVQIYEQYF. As DNA, the CDR3 is TGTGCCAGCAGTTTAGTCCAGATCTACGAGCAGTACTTC.

This chain's CDR3 is CASSRGVQPQHF. The CDR3 DNA is TGTGCCAGTAGCAGGGGAGTGCAGCCCCAGCATTTT. The chain combines TRBV19 with TRBJ1-5; maybe TRBD1 (6 bases). Deletions cut 6 bases from V and 7 bases from J, with 10 bases between. There are 12 residues in the CDR3. Germline V CDR1 and CDR2: LNHDA, SQIVND (reference sequence).

CDR3 loop: CASSLKDSVNGQFF. The CDR3 DNA reads TGCGCCAGCAGCTTAAAAGACTCGGTAAACGGGCAGTTCTTC. V usage is TRBV5-1 and J usage is TRBJ2-1; D is uncertain. Trimming left V 2 bases short and J 12 bases short, with 18 bases between. CDR1 SGHRS and CDR2 YFSETQ come from the germline V gene. This CDR3 is 14 amino acids long.

The rearrangement uses TRBV3-1 (or the pseudogene TRBV3-2) and TRBJ2-7; 7 bases are shared with TRBD2. Trimming at V came to 4 bases and at J to 1 base, leaving 7 bases not matched to a gene. Germline values: CDR1 LGHDT, CDR2 YNNKEL (reference sequence). The CDR3 is 15 residues long. The CDR3 region has the DNA TGTGCCAGCAGCCTCTCGGCGGGGGTGTCCTACGAGCAGTACTTC. This encodes CASSLSAGVSYEQYF.

V and J are TRBV5-1 and TRBJ1-4, with TRBD1 as a possible D gene (5 bases). Germline V gene data show CDR1 as SGHRS and CDR2 as YFSETQ. This CDR3 is 15 amino acids long. The V and J ends lost 0 bases and 6 bases respectively, with 12 bases between them. Here the CDR3 DNA reads TGCGCCAGCAGCTTGGAGGGACGGTCCCATGAAAAACTGTTTTTT. As protein: CASSLEGRSHEKLFF. Filled out from reference TRBV5-1 and TRBJ1-4, the complete variable domain reads KAGVTQTPRYLIKTRGQQVTLSCSPISGHRSVSWYQQTPGQGLQFLFEYFSETQRNKGNFPGRFSGRQFSNSRSEMNVSTLELGDSALYLCASSLEGRSHEKLFFGSGTQLSVL.

The chain joins TRBV7-9 to TRBJ1-6; D call uncertain. CDR3 length equals 13 residues. Trimming left V 2 bases short and J 9 bases short, with 8 bases between. CDR1 is SEHNR, CDR2 FQNEAQ, per germline (reference sequence). CDR3 sequence (DNA): TGTGCCAGCAGCTTACTCAGTAGTTCACCCCTCCACTTT. Translating it yields CASSLLSSSPLHF.

The chain links TRBV7-3 to TRBJ1-1, with D perhaps TRBD1 (5 bases). From germline, CDR1 is SGHTA and CDR2 FQGTGA. The V end lost 5 bases, the J end lost 1 base, and 8 bases lay between the germline ends. This CDR3 spans 13 amino acids. The CDR3 sequence: CASSGGPNTEAFF. The CDR3, as DNA: TGTGCCAGCAGCGGGGGACCGAACACTGAAGCTTTCTTT.

The rearrangement links TRBV6-2 or TRBV6-3 to TRBJ1-4, with a possible D match to TRBD1 (5 bases). Germline assignment: CDR1 MNHEY and CDR2 SVGEGT. V was shortened by 3 bases and J by 0 bases, with 11 bases between the two germline ends. This CDR3 has 16 residues. CDR3 sequence: CASSYRGASTNEKLFF. The CDR3 bases are TGTGCCAGCAGTTATCGTGGGGCATCAACTAATGAAAAACTGTTTTTT.

The chain employs TRBV6-1 and TRBJ2-7; D remains unclear. The CDR3 is 13 residues long. V lost 6 bases to trimming and J lost 3 bases, with 12 bases between them. CDR1 and CDR2 from the germline V gene are MNHNS and SASEGT. The CDR3 region has the DNA TGTGCCAGCAGCGATCTATCGGGCTACGAGCAGTACTTC. Its protein is CASSDLSGYEQYF.

The chain recombines TRBV5-1 with TRBJ1-2; possibly TRBD1 for D (6 bases). In germline, CDR1 is SGHRS, CDR2 YFSETQ. The CDR3 has 15 amino acids. Deletions cut 4 bases from V and 0 bases from J, with 13 bases between. The CDR3 nucleotides read TGCGCCAGCAGCCGGGACAACCCAACTAACTATGGCTACACCTTC. It translates to CASSRDNPTNYGYTF.

V gene TRBV5-5 combines with J gene TRBJ1-1, with D hard to call. CDR3 length equals 14 residues. The germline V gene encodes CDR1 SGHKS and CDR2 YYEKEE (reference sequence). V was trimmed by 4 bases and J by 0 bases, leaving 10 bases between them. CDR3 nucleotide sequence: TGTGCCAGCAGCCTGTCCTTATTGAACACTGAAGCTTTCTTT. This codes for CASSLSLLNTEAFF.

The gene calls are TRBV11-1 and TRBJ1-1, with TRBD1 identical over 7 bases. V gave up 6 bases and J gave up 0 bases; unmatched junction bases: 4. Per germline, CDR1 SGHAT and CDR2 FQDESV (reference sequence). The CDR3 length is 14 residues. CDR3 DNA: TGTGCCAGCAGACCCGGGACAGTGAACACTGAAGCTTTCTTT. It encodes CASRPGTVNTEAFF.

A note on this clone: One end of the junction is discordant with germline, which a read error may explain. CDR3 protein: CASSEFGRNEAFF. In DNA form, the CDR3 reads TGTGCCAGCAGCGAATTCGGACGGAATGAAGCTTTCTTT. The V call is TRBV25-1, the J call TRBJ1-1; D is undetermined. The length of the CDR3 is 13 residues. Germline loops: CDR1 MGHDK, CDR2 SYGVNS. Full variable domain (rest looked up from reference TRBV25-1 and TRBJ1-1): EADIYQTPRYLVIGTGKKITLECSQTMGHDKMYWYQQDPGMELHLIHYSYGVNSTEKGDLSSESTVSRIRTEHFPLTLESARPSHTSQYLCASSEFGRNEAFFGQGTRLTVV.

The chain has TRBV11-2 and TRBJ2-1, with TRBD2 matching over 8 bases. In germline, CDR1 is SGHAT, CDR2 FQNNGV. The length of the CDR3 is 17 residues. J gave up 2 bases and V 4 bases, and 10 bases lay outside the gene matches. CDR3 in DNA: TGTGCCAGCAGCTCCCCCGGACTAGCTCATCCCTACAATGAGCAGTTCTTC. Encoded protein: CASSSPGLAHPYNEQFF.

This chain connects TRBV24-1 to TRBJ1-4, with 10 positions matching TRBD1. Germline CDR1 and CDR2: KGHDR and SFDVKD. The CDR3 is 17 residues long. V lost 4 bases, J lost 8 bases, and 12 bases stayed unmatched. The DNA for the CDR3 is TGTGCCACCAGTGAGCCGGGACAGGGGATCCGCGGGGAAAAACTGTTTTTT. This sequence encodes CATSEPGQGIRGEKLFF.

This sequence joins TRBV15 and TRBJ1-4, with 10 bases fitting TRBD1. Germline CDR1 and CDR2: LNHNV and YYDKDF (reference sequence). The CDR3 runs 14 residues. The trim removed 1 base at V and 8 bases at J, leaving 1 base unmatched. CDR3 sequence: CATSRGQGAEKLFF. The CDR3 coding sequence is TGTGCCACCAGCAGAGGACAGGGGGCAGAAAAACTGTTTTTT.

The V gene is TRBV18, the J gene TRBJ2-7; TRBD1 or TRBD2 may be the D gene (5 bases each). Germline-derived CDR1 and CDR2 are KGHSH and LQKENI. V was shortened by 5 bases and J by 3 bases, with 14 bases between the two germline ends. This CDR3 is built from 14 residues. CDR3 nucleotide sequence: TGTGCCAGCTCAGAAGGGACGCAAAACTACGAGCAGTACTTC. Amino acid sequence: CASSEGTQNYEQYF. Complete variable domain (other parts from reference TRBV18 and TRBJ2-7): NAGVMQNPRHLVRRRGQEARLRCSPMKGHSHVYWYRQLPEEGLKFMVYLQKENIIDESGMPKERFSAEFPKEGPSILRIQQVVRGDSAAYFCASSEGTQNYEQYFGPGTRLTVT.

The chain's CDR3 is CASSHMTQEQFF. CDR3 DNA: TGCGCCAGCAGCCACATGACGCAAGAGCAGTTCTTC. This chain joins TRBV4-1 and TRBJ2-1, with D hard to call. This CDR3 has 12 residues. Germline lookup yields CDR1 MGHRA and CDR2 YSYEKL. V was cut by 3 bases and J by 10 bases, with 10 bases left in between.

This chain joins TRBV4-1 and TRBJ2-3; 7 bases line up with TRBD1. Per the germline V gene, CDR1 is MGHRA and CDR2 is YSYEKL. V dropped 1 base and J dropped 2; count of bases not matched to a gene: 6. The CDR3 extends over 16 amino acids. The CDR3 loop is CASSQVSGQHTDTQYF. CDR3 bases: TGCGCCAGCAGCCAAGTTTCGGGACAGCACACAGATACGCAGTATTTT.

The genes are TRBV5-5 and TRBJ1-4; D is unresolved. The CDR3 spans 15 residues. Deletions cut 5 bases from V and 6 bases from J, with 17 bases between. Per germline, CDR1 SGHKS and CDR2 YYEKEE (reference sequence). The CDR3 is CASRTSSLGDEKLFF. The CDR3 nucleotides are TGTGCCAGCAGAACCTCGTCACTGGGCGATGAAAAACTGTTTTTT. Filled out from reference TRBV5-5 and TRBJ1-4, the complete variable domain reads DAGVTQSPTHLIKTRGQQVTLRCSPISGHKSVSWYQQVLGQGPQFIFQYYEKEERGRGNFPDRFSARQFPNYSSELNVNALLLGDSALYLCASRTSSLGDEKLFFGSGTQLSVL.

This CDR3 reads CASSLASGAGNQPQHF. In DNA form, the CDR3 reads TGTGCCAGCAGCTTAGCTTCGGGGGCCGGAAATCAGCCCCAGCATTTT. The J gene is TRBJ1-5, the V gene TRBV7-2; a possible D gene is TRBD1 (6 bases). Trimming cost V 0 bases and J 4 bases, with 13 bases left between them. Germline V gene lookup returns CDR1 SGHTA and CDR2 FQGNSA. The CDR3 spans 16 residues.

This chain connects TRBV9 to TRBJ2-2; D gene unclear. Germline values: CDR1 SGDLS, CDR2 YYNGEE. This CDR3 comprises 14 residues. Trimming removed 5 bases at V and 0 bases at J, with 8 bases between. The DNA of the CDR3 is TGTGCCAGCAGAGGACGCACGAACACCGGGGAGCTGTTTTTT. As protein: CASRGRTNTGELFF. Full variable domain (rest looked up from reference TRBV9 and TRBJ2-2): DSGVTQTPKHLITATGQRVTLRCSPRSGDLSVYWYQQSLDQGLQFLIQYYNGEERAKGNILERFSAQQFPDLHSELNLSSLELGDSALYFCASRGRTNTGELFFGEGSRLTVL.

The chain employs TRBV5-3 and TRBJ2-7, with D perhaps matching TRBD1 (6 bases). TRBV5-3 is assigned to the ORF class and has an uncertain function. This CDR3 is 14 amino acids long. Trimming pared 4 bases from V and 6 bases from J, leaving 17 bases between. This CDR3 reads CARSPHRERGEQYF. DNA of the CDR3: TGTGCCAGAAGCCCCCACAGGGAGAGAGGCGAGCAGTACTTC.

The CDR3 nucleotides are TGTGCCAGTACCCCGGGGGGGGCGTCTGGAAACACCATATATTTT. This translates into CASTPGGASGNTIYF. The chain joins TRBV19 to TRBJ1-3; D is perhaps TRBD1 (6 bases). The CDR3 has 15 residues. Germline lookup yields CDR1 LNHDA and CDR2 SQIVND (reference sequence). Trimming removed 7 bases from V and 1 base from J, with 14 bases in between.

The gene calls are TRBV5-5 and TRBJ1-5; a possible D gene is TRBD1 (5 bases). CDR3 length: 13 residues. CDR1 and CDR2 (germline): SGHKS, YYEKEE (reference sequence). Trimming stripped 0 bases from V and 5 bases from J, with 6 bases between. CDR3 in amino acids: CASSLVGDQPQHF. Here the CDR3 DNA reads TGTGCCAGCAGCTTGGTAGGGGATCAGCCCCAGCATTTT.

The genes are TRBV6-2 or TRBV6-3 and TRBJ1-5, with 7 bases lining up with TRBD1. There are 14 residues in the CDR3. The trim removed 5 bases at V and 1 base at J, leaving 2 bases unmatched. The V gene's germline CDR1 is MNHEY and CDR2 SVGEGT. The CDR3 DNA is TGTGCCAGCAGTCGGGACAGCAGCAATCAGCCCCAGCATTTT. Residues: CASSRDSSNQPQHF.

The gene calls are TRBV7-2 and TRBJ2-7, with 7 bases that match TRBD2. The CDR3 contains 15 residues. Germline V CDR1 and CDR2: SGHTA, FQGNSA. V dropped 1 base and J dropped 3; count of bases not matched to a gene: 6. CDR3 sequence (DNA): TGTGCCAGCAGCTTAGGTGGCGGGGGTAACTACGAGCAGTACTTC. Translated: CASSLGGGGNYEQYF. The entire variable domain, with the rest obtained from reference TRBV7-2 and TRBJ2-7, is as follows: GAGVSQSPSNKVTEKGKDVELRCDPISGHTALYWYRQSLGQGLEFLIYFQGNSAPDKSGLPSDRFSAERTGGSVSTLTIQRTQQEDSAVYLCASSLGGGGNYEQYFGPGTRLTVT.

This clone was observed once. V is TRBV7-8 and J is TRBJ2-7; TRBD1 matches 7 bases. The trim removed 4 bases at V and 2 bases at J, leaving 2 bases unmatched. The CDR3 covers 13 residues. Germline lookup yields CDR1 SGHVS and CDR2 FQNEAQ. The CDR3 DNA is TGTGCCAGCAGCTGGGACAGAGCCTACGAGCAGTACTTC. Translation: CASSWDRAYEQYF.